The present TCR beta chain was sequenced within a study of T-cell memory formation after mild COVID-19. Overall study results and limits: Pre-infection memory held some responding clones, suggesting pre-existing cross-reactive T cells responded.

To note about this clonotype: Its target is not known.

TCRdb re-called the 5' RACE reads with MiXCR, one entry per CDR3 protein. The sample has 300,000 to 350,000 distinct CDR3 sequences, less than 20% seen once. The germline V gene encodes CDR1 MNHNY and CDR2 SVGAGI (reference sequence). The CDR3 is made up of 14 amino acids. The ends were cut back, 2 bases at V and 5 bases at J, with 9 bases in the middle. The sequence was collected from a man younger than 35 who had mild COVID-19 (a few samples of this study predate the infection). Cell type and time point are not known. This sequence joins TRBV6-6 and TRBJ1-4; D remains ambiguous. Specimen: PBMCs or a T cell subset sorted from them (not recorded which). The CDR3 DNA sequence: TGTGCCAGCAGTTACGGCCAACAGAATGAAAAACTGTTTTTT. Its translation is CASSYGQQNEKLFF.